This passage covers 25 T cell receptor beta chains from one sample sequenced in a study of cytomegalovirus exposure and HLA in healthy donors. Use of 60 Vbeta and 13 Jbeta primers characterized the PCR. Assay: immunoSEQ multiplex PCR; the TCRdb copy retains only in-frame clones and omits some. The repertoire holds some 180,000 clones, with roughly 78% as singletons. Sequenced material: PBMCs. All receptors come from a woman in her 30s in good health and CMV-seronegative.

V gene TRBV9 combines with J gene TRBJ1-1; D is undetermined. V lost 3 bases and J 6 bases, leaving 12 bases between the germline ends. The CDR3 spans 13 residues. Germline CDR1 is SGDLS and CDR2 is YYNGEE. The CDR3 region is CASSAMTSPEAFF. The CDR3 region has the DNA TGTGCCAGCAGCGCAATGACATCTCCTGAAGCTTTCTTT.

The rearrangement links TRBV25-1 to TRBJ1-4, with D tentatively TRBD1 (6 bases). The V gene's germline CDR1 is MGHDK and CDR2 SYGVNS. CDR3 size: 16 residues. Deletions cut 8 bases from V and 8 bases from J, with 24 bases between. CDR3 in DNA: TGTGCCAGCCACGGGGGGCCCGAAGTGGAGAACGAAAAACTGTTTTTT. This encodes CASHGGPEVENEKLFF.

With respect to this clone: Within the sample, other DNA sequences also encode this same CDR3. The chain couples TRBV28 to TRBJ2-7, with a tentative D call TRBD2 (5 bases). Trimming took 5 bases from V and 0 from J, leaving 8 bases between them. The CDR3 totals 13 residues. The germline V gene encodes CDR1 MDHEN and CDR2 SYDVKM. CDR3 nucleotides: TGTGCCAGCAGTCTAGGGAGCTCCTACGAGCAGTACTTC. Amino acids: CASSLGSSYEQYF. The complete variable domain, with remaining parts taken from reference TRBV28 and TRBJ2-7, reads DVKVTQSSRYLVKRTGEKVFLECVQDMDHENMFWYRQDPGLGLRLIYFSYDVKMKEKGDIPEGYSVSREKKERFSLILESASTNQTSMYLCASSLGSSYEQYFGPGTRLTVT.

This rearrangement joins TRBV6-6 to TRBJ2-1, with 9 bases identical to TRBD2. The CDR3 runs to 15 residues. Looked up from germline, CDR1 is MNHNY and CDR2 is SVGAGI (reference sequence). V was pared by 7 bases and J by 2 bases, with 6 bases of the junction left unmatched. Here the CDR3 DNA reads TGTGCCAGCATACCGGGGACTAGCCCCTACAATGAGCAGTTCTTC. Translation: CASIPGTSPYNEQFF.

In nucleotides, the CDR3 is TGTGCCAGCAGGGCAACAGGGAATGCTTCACCCCTCCACTTT. This encodes CASRATGNASPLHF. The rearrangement uses TRBV6-6 and TRBJ1-6, with D perhaps TRBD1 (6 bases). The CDR3 spans 14 residues. The germline gives CDR1 MNHNY, CDR2 SVGAGI (reference sequence). V lost 6 bases and J lost 9, with 15 bases in between.

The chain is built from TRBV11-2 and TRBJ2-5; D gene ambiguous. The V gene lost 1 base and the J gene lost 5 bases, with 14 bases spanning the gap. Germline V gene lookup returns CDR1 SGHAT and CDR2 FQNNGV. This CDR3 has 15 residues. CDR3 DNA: TGTGCCAGCAGCTTAGGGGCCAGACAAAGGGAGACCCAGTACTTC. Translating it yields CASSLGARQRETQYF. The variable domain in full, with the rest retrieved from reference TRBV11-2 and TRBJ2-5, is EAGVAQSPRYKIIEKRQSVAFWCNPISGHATLYWYQQILGQGPKLLIQFQNNGVVDDSQLPKDRFSAERLKGVDSTLKIQPAKLEDSAVYLCASSLGARQRETQYFGPGTRLLVL.

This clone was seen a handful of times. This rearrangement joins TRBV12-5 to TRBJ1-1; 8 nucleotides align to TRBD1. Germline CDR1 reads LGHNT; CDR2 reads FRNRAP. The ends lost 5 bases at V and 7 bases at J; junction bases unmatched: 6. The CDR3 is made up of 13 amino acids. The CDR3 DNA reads TGTGCTAGTGGTATGCAGGGGGCTGTTGAAGCTTTCTTT. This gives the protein CASGMQGAVEAFF.

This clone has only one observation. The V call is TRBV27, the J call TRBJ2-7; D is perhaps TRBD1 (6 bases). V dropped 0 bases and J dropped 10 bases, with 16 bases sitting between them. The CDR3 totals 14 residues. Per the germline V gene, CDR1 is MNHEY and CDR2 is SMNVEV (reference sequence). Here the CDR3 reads CASSLSPQTGQQYF. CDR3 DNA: TGTGCCAGCAGTTTATCGCCCCAGACAGGCCAACAGTACTTC.

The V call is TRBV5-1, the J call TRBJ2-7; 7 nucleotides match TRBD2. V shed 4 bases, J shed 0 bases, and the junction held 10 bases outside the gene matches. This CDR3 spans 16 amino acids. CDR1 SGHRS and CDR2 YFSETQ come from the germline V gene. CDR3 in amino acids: CASSVTSRPSSYEQYF. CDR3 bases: TGCGCCAGCAGCGTGACTAGCCGACCCTCCTCCTACGAGCAGTACTTC.

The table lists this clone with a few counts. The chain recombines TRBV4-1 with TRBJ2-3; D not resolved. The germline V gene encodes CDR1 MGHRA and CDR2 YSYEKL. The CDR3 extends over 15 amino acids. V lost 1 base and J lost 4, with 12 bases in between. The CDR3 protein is CASSQVPRLADTQYF. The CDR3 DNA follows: TGCGCCAGCAGCCAAGTTCCCAGACTGGCAGATACGCAGTATTTT.

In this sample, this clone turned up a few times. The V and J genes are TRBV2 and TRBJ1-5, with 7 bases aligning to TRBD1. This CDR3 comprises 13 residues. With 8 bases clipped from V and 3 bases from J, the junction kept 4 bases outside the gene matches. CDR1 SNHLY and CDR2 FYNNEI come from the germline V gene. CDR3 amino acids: CASSGTVNQPQHF. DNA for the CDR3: TGTGCCAGCTCCGGGACAGTCAATCAGCCCCAGCATTTT. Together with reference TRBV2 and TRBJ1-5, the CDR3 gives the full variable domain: EPEVTQTPSHQVTQMGQEVILRCVPISNHLYFYWYRQILGQKVEFLVSFYNNEISEKSEIFDDQFSVERPDGSNFTLKIRSTKLEDSAMYFCASSGTVNQPQHFGDGTRLSIL.

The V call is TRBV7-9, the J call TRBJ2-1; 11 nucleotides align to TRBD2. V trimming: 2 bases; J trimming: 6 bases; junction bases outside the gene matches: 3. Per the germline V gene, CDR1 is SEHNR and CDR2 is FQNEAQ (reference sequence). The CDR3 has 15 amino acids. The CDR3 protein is CASSLTGTSGNEQFF. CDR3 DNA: TGTGCCAGCAGCTTAACCGGGACTAGCGGCAATGAGCAGTTCTTC.

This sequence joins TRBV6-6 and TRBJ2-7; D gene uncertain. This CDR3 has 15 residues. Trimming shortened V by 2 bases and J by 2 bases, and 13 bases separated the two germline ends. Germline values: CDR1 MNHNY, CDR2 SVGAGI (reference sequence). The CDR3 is CASSYEAGFPYEQYF. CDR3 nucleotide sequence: TGTGCCAGCAGTTACGAAGCAGGATTCCCCTACGAGCAGTACTTC.

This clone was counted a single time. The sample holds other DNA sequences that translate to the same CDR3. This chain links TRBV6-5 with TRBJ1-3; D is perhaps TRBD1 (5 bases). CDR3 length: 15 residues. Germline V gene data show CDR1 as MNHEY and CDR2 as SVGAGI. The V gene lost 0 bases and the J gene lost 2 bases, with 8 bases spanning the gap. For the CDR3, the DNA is TGTGCCAGCAGTTACTCTGGGGGGGCTGGAAACACCATATATTTT. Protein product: CASSYSGGAGNTIYF.

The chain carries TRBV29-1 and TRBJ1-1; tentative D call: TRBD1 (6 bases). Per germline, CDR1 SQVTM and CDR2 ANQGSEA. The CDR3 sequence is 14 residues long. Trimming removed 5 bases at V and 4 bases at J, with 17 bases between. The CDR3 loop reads CSVRPLQGSTEAFF. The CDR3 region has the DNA TGCAGCGTTCGCCCTCTACAGGGATCCACTGAAGCTTTCTTT. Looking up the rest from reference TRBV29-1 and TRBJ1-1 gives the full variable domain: SAVISQKPSRDICQRGTSLTIQCQVDSQVTMMFWYRQQPGQSLTLIATANQGSEATYESGFVIDKFPISRPNLTFSTLTVSNMSPEDSSIYLCSVRPLQGSTEAFFGQGTRLTVV.

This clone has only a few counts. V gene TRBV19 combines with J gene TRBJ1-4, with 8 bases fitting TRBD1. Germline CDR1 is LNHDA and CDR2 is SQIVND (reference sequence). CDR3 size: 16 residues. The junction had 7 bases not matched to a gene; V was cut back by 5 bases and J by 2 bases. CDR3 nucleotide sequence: TGTGCCAGTAGTCAAGCAAACAGGGGGACTAATGAAAAACTGTTTTTT. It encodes CASSQANRGTNEKLFF.

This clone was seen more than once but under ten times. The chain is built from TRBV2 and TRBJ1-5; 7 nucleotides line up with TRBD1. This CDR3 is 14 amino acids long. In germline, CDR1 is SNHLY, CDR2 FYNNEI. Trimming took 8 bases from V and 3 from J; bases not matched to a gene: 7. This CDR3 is CASQGQDINQPQHF. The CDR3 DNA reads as TGTGCCAGCCAAGGACAGGATATCAATCAGCCCCAGCATTTT.

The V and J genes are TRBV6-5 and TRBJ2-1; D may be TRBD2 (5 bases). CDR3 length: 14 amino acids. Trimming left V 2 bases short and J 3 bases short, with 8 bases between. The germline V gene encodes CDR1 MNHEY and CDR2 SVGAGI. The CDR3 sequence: CASSYSRDYNEQFF. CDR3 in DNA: TGTGCCAGCAGTTACAGCCGGGACTACAATGAGCAGTTCTTC.

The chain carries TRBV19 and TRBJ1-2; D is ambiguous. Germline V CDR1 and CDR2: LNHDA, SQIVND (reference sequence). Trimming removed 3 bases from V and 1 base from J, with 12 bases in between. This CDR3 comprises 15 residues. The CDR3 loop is CASSIAGEGNYGYTF. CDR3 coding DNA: TGTGCCAGTAGTATCGCGGGAGAAGGTAACTATGGCTACACCTTC.

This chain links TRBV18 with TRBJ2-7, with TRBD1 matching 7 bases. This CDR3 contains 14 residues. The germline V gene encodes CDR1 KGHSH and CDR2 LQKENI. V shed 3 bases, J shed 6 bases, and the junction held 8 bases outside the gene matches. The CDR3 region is CASSPLDRSGEQYF. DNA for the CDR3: TGTGCCAGCTCACCCTTGGACAGGTCCGGCGAGCAGTACTTC.

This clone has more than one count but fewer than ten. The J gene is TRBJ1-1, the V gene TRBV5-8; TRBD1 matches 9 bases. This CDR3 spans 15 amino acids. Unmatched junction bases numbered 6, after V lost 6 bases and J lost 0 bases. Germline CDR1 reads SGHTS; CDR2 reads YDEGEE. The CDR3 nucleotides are TGTGCCAGCACCGACAGGGGGTCTTTGAACACTGAAGCTTTCTTT. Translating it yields CASTDRGSLNTEAFF.

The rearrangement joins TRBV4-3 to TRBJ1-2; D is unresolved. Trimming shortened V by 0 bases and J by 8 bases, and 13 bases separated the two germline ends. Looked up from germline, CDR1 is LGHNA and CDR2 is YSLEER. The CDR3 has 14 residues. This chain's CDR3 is CASSQDFGGIGYTF. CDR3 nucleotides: TGCGCCAGCAGCCAAGATTTCGGAGGAATCGGCTACACCTTC.

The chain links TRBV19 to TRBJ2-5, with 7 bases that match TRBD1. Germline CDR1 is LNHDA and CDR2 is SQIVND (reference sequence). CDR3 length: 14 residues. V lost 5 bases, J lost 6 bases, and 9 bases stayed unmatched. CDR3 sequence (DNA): TGTGCCAGTAGTGGCCAGGGGGTTATGAAGACCCAGTACTTC. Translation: CASSGQGVMKTQYF. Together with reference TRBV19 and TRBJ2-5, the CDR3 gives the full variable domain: DGGITQSPKYLFRKEGQNVTLSCEQNLNHDAMYWYRQDPGQGLRLIYYSQIVNDFQKGDIAEGYSVSREKKESFPLTVTSAQKNPTAFYLCASSGQGVMKTQYFGPGTRLLVL.

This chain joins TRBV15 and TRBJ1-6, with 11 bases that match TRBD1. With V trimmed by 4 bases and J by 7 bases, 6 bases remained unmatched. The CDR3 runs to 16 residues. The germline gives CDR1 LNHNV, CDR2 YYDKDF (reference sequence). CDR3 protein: CATSIDRDRGNSPLHF. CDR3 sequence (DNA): TGTGCCACCAGCATAGACCGGGACAGGGGGAATTCACCCCTCCACTTT.

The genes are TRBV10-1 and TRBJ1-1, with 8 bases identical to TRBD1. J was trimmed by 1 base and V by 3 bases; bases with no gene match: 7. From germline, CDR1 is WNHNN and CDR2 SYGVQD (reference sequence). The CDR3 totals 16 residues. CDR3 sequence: CASSDPRDRSNTEAFF. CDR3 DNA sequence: TGCGCCAGCAGTGACCCGCGGGACAGGTCGAACACTGAAGCTTTCTTT.